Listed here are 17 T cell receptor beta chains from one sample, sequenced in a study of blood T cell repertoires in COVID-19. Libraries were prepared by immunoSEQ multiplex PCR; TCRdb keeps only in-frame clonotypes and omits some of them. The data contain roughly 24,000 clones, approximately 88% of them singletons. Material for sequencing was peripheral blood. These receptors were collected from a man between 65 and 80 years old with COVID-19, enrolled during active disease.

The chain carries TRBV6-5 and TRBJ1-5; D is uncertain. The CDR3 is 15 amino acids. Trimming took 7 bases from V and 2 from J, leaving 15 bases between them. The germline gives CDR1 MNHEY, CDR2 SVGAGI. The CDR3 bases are TGTGCCAGCAATACAGATTGGGGAGGCAATCAGCCCCAGCATTTT. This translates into CASNTDWGGNQPQHF.

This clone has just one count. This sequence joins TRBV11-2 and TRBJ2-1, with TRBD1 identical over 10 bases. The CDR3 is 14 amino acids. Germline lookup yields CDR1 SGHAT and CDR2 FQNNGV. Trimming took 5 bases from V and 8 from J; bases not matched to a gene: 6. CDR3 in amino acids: CASSPGQGWDEQFF. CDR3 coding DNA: TGTGCCAGCAGCCCGGGACAGGGGTGGGATGAGCAGTTCTTC.

In DNA form, the CDR3 reads TGTGCCAGCAGCCAAATCCAGGTGTGGGAGCGGGAGAGGTATGAGCAGTTCTTC. This codes for CASSQIQVWERERYEQFF. This chain uses TRBV4-2 with TRBJ2-1; 8 nucleotides align to TRBD2. The germline gives CDR1 LGHNA, CDR2 YNFKEQ. Losses at the gene ends were 2 bases for V and 8 bases for J; bases not matched to a gene: 17. This CDR3 region has 18 residues.

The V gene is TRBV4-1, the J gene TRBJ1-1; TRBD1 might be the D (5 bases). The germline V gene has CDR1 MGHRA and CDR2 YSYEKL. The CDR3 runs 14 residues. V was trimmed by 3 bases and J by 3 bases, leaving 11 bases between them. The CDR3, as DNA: TGCGCCAGCAGCCACCTAGGGACTGACACTGAAGCTTTCTTT. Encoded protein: CASSHLGTDTEAFF.

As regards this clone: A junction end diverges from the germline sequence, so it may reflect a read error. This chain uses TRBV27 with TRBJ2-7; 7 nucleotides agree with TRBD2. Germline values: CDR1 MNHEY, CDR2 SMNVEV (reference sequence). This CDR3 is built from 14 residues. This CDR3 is CASSLGTTSNEQYF. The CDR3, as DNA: TGTGCCAGCAGTCTCGGGACTACCTCCAACGAGCAGTACTTC.

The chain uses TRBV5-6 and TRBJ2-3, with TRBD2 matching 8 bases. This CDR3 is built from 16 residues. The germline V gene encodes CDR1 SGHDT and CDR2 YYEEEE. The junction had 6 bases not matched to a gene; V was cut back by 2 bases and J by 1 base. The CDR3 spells CASSLVSGSGTDTQYF. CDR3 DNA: TGTGCCAGCAGCTTAGTCAGCGGGAGTGGCACAGATACGCAGTATTTT.

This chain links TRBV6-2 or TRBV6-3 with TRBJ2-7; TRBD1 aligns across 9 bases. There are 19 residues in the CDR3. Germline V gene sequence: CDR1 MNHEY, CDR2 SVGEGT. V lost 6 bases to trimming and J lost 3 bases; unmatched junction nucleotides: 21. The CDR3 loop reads CASSPRVTGGLNPFYEQYF. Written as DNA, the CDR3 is TGTGCCAGCAGCCCTAGGGTCACAGGGGGCCTTAATCCCTTCTACGAGCAGTACTTC.

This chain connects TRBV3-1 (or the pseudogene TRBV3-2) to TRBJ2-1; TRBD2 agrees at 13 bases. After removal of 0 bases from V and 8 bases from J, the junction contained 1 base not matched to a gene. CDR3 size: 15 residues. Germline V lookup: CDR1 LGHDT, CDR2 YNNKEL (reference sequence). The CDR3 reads CASSQEGLAGYEQFF. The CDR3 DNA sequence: TGTGCCAGCAGCCAAGAGGGACTAGCGGGATATGAGCAGTTCTTC.

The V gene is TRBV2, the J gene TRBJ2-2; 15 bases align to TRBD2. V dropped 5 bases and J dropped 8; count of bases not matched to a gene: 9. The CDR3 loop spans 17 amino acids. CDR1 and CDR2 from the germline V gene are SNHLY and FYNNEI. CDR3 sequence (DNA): TGTGCCAGCAGTCTGGGACTAGCGGGAGGAGGTTCGGGGGAGCTGTTTTTT. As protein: CASSLGLAGGGSGELFF.

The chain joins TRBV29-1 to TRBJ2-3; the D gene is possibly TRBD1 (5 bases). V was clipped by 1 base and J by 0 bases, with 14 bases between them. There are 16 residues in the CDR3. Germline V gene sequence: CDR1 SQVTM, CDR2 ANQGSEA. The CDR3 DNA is TGCAGCGTTGAAGTTATTAAGACAGACAGCACAGATACGCAGTATTTT. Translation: CSVEVIKTDSTDTQYF.

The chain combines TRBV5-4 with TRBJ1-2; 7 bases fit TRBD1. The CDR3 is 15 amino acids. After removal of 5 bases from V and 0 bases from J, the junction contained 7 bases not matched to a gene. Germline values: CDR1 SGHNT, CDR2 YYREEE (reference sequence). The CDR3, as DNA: TGTGCCAGCAGTGGACAGGCTACTGCTAACTATGGCTACACCTTC. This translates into CASSGQATANYGYTF.

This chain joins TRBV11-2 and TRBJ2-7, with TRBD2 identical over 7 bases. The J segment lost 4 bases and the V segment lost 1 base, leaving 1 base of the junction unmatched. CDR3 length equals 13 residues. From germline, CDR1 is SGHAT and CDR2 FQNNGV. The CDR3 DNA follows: TGTGCCAGCAGCTTAGTGGGGGGGTACGAGCAGTACTTC. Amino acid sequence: CASSLVGGYEQYF.

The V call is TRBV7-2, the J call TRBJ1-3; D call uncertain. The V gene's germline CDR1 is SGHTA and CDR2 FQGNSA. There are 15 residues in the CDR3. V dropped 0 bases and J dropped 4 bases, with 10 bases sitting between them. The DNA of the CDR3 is TGTGCCAGCAGCTTAGCGCGGCCTTCCGGAAACACCATATATTTT. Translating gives CASSLARPSGNTIYF.

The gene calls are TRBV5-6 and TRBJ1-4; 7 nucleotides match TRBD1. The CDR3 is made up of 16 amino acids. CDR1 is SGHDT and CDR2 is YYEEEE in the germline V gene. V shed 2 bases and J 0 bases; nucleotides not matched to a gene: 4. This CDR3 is CASSFRGTATNEKLFF. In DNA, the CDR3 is TGTGCCAGCAGCTTTAGAGGGACAGCAACTAATGAAAAACTGTTTTTT.

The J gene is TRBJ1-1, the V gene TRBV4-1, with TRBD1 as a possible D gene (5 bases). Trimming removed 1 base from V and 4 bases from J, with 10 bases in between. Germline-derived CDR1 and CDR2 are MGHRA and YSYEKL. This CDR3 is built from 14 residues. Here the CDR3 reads CASSQGDGGTEAFF. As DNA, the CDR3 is TGCGCCAGCAGCCAAGGTGACGGGGGCACTGAAGCTTTCTTT.

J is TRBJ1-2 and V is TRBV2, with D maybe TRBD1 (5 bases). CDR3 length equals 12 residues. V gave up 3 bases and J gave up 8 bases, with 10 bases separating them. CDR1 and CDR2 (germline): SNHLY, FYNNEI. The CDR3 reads CASSDRVGGYTF. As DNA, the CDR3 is TGTGCCAGCAGTGACAGGGTAGGCGGCTACACCTTC.

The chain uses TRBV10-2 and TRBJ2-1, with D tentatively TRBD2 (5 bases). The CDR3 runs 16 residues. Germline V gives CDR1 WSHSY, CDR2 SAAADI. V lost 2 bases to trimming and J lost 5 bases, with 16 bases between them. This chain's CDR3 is CASSEPLAGVNNEQFF. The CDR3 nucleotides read TGCGCCAGCAGTGAGCCTTTAGCCGGGGTGAACAATGAGCAGTTCTTC.